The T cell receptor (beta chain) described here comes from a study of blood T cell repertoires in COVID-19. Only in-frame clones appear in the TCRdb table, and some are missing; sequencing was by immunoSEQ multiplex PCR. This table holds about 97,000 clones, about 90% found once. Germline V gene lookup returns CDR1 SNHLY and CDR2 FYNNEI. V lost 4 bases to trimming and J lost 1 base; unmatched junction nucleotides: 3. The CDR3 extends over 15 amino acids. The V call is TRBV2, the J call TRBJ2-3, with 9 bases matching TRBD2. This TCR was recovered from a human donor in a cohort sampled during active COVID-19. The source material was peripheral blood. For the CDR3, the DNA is TGTGCCAGCAGTGGAGCTAGCGGGGGCACAGATACGCAGTATTTT. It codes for CASSGASGGTDTQYF.